This T cell receptor (beta chain) originates from a study of blood T cell repertoires in COVID-19. Looking at the study overall: T cells, B-cell-depleted T cells, or PBMCs supplied cDNA or gDNA.

CDR3 length: 15 residues. Germline V gives CDR1 SGHRS, CDR2 YFSETQ. V was clipped by 4 bases and J by 2 bases; unmatched bases: 7. Sequenced by immunoSEQ multiplex PCR; TCRdb stores in-frame clones only, minus some. Among 130,000 to 150,000 clones listed, around 83% were seen once. The V gene is TRBV5-1, the J gene TRBJ2-3; the match to TRBD2 covers 7 bases. Sequencing input: PBMCs or T cells enriched from blood (not recorded which). The TCR originated in a man aged 50-59 years who had recovered from COVID-19. As DNA, the CDR3 is TGCGCCAGCAGCGAGGGAGCGGGGCCCACAGATACGCAGTATTTT. Encoded protein: CASSEGAGPTDTQYF.